Listed below are T cell receptor beta chains from one sample, sequenced in a study of cytomegalovirus exposure and HLA in healthy donors. Clones were sequenced by immunoSEQ multiplex PCR, and TCRdb holds only the in-frame ones, with some missing. The sample lists about 160,000 clones; roughly four fifths were seen once. The source material was PBMCs. All receptors derive from a female donor in good health and CMV-seronegative. CDR3s leave out the opening cysteine and the closing phenylalanine or tryptophan. The order of the fields is J gene, clone size, V gene, D gene, CDR3 protein. D genes are given only for firm matches. Clone size is not always given. Where it is, it says once, few, many or a class for expanded clones.

>TRBJ2-7|NA|TRBV9|TRBD1
ASSAGTGGGYEQY
>TRBJ2-7|NA|TRBV15|NA
ATSKDYYEQY
>TRBJ2-3|NA|TRBV5-1|NA
ASSPDLGTFSRTDTQY
>TRBJ2-7|NA|TRBV4-2|TRBD1
ASSQGTGVYEQY
>TRBJ2-1|NA|TRBV29-1|TRBD2
SVAGLELPTSYNEQF
>TRBJ2-3|NA|TRBV27|TRBD2
ASSPSPPLAGRTDTQY
>TRBJ2-1|NA|TRBV4-2|NA
ASSQDKGAPYNEQF
>TRBJ2-2|once|TRBV27|TRBD2
ASYQLTSLNTGELF
>TRBJ2-5|NA|TRBV10-3|NA
AISDPGEETQY
>TRBJ1-1|NA|TRBV7-9|TRBD1
ASSLMGQLNTEAF
>TRBJ2-7|NA|TRBV18|NA
ASSPSTTSTEQY
>TRBJ1-4|NA|TRBV18|NA
ASSPGGLGKLF
>TRBJ1-4|few|TRBV4-3|NA
ASSQQPGNNEKLF
>TRBJ2-3|NA|TRBV7-3|TRBD1
ASSEQGADTQY
>TRBJ2-5|NA|TRBV7-2|NA
ASSPLGPRAQY
>TRBJ1-2|NA|TRBV29-1|TRBD1
SVDPQGALGYGYT
>TRBJ1-2|NA|TRBV14|NA
ASSQQGNYGYT
>TRBJ1-6|NA|TRBV30|NA
AWSVRPLRNNSPLH
>TRBJ2-7|once|TRBV20-1|NA
SPRGVNEQY
>TRBJ1-1|NA|TRBV28|NA
ASSPDFTEAF
>TRBJ2-7|NA|TRBV7-3|TRBD1
ASSLTGQGWQY
>TRBJ1-1|once|TRBV15|TRBD1
ATSREGQGNTEAF
>TRBJ2-3|NA|TRBV19|TRBD1
ATTDRRSTDTQY
>TRBJ1-1|NA|TRBV7-6|NA
ASSLRQGENTEAF
>TRBJ2-7|NA|TRBV7-2|NA
ASSLLGARQY
>TRBJ1-2|once|TRBV19|TRBD1
ASSSRDRGNYGYT
>TRBJ1-6|NA|TRBV27|TRBD1
ASSYGTGPGAPLH
>TRBJ1-2|once|TRBV4-3|NA
ASSQVDSNYGYT
>TRBJ2-7|NA|TRBV30|TRBD1
AWSVGQGDEQY
>TRBJ2-7|NA|TRBV5-6|NA
ASSLADRSLGEQY
>TRBJ2-3|NA|TRBV10-1|NA
ASGEGGTDTQY
>TRBJ2-5|NA|TRBV4-1|NA
ASSQEPGTQETQY
>TRBJ2-5|NA|TRBV7-6|NA
ASSSPDSQETQY
>TRBJ1-2|NA|TRBV30|NA
AWNGDYGYT
>TRBJ1-2|NA|TRBV6-5|NA
ASSYREAWGYT
>TRBJ2-4|NA|TRBV9|NA
ASSVSGAKNIQY
>TRBJ2-2|NA|TRBV7-6|TRBD1
ASSLEGQANTGELF
>TRBJ1-1|few|TRBV6-5|NA
ASSYSRGLNTEAF
>TRBJ2-7|NA|TRBV6-5|TRBD1
ASSPTGYEQY
>TRBJ2-7|NA|TRBV2|NA
ASSEGDNSYEQY
>TRBJ2-1|NA|TRBV30|TRBD1
ARQGITNNEQF
>TRBJ2-3|NA|TRBV30|TRBD2
AWSVRASGRWGTDTQY